This entry describes one TCR beta chain. The sample is drawn from a study of blood T cells in healthy people across ages. The authors ran a second PCR of 7 to 11 cycles using a sample-barcoded 5' primer and a J-beta primer mix. TCRdb reprocessed the 5' RACE reads with MiXCR, giving one entry per CDR3 protein. This table has some 1.4 million distinct CDR3 sequences, 40% to 50% appearing once. Researchers isolated at least 6.5 million PBMCs per sample. Germline V gene data show CDR1 as SGHRS and CDR2 as YFSETQ. The J segment lost 0 bases and the V segment lost 6 bases, leaving 10 bases of the junction unmatched. There are 17 residues in the CDR3.

The TCR comes from a woman aged 18-30 years in good health. The rearrangement uses TRBV5-1 and TRBJ1-2; 11 nucleotides match TRBD1. What was sequenced was blood. The CDR3 loop reads CASTARTGGEANYGYTF. Written as DNA, the CDR3 is TGCGCCAGCACCGCCCGGACAGGGGGCGAAGCTAACTATGGCTACACCTTC. The whole variable domain, remainder taken from reference TRBV5-1 and TRBJ1-2, is KAGVTQTPRYLIKTRGQQVTLSCSPISGHRSVSWYQQTPGQGLQFLFEYFSETQRNKGNFPGRFSGRQFSNSRSEMNVSTLELGDSALYLCASTARTGGEANYGYTFGSGTRLTVV.